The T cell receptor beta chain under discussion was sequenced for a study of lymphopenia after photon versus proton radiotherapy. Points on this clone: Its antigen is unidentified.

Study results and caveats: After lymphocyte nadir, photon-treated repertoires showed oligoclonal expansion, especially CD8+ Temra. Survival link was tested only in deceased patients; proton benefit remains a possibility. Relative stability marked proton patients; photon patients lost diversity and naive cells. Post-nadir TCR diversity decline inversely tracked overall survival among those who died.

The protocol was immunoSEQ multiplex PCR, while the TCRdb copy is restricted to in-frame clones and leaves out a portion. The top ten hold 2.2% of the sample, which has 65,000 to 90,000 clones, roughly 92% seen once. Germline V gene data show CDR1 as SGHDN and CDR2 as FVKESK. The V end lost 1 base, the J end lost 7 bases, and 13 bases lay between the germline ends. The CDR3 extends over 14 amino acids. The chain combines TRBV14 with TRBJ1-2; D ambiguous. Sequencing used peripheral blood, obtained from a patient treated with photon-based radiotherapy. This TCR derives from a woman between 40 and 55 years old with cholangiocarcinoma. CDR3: CASSQVPDWGGYTF. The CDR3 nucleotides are TGTGCCAGCAGCCAAGTGCCCGATTGGGGTGGCTACACCTTC.